A selection of T cell receptor beta chains follows, all from one sample in a study of blood T cell repertoires in COVID-19. Clones were sequenced by immunoSEQ multiplex PCR, and TCRdb holds only the in-frame ones, with some missing. The table shows about 430,000 clones, with 88% occurring only once. What was sequenced was PBMCs or T cells enriched from blood (not recorded which). Receptor source: a woman in her thirties with acute COVID-19. CDR3s include the opening cysteine and the closing phenylalanine or tryptophan. D genes are given only for firm matches. Clone size appears in some rows only: once, few, many, or a class for an expanded clone.

TRBD2	TRBJ2-1	NA	TRBV19	TGTGCCAGTAGTATAGGGACTAGCTGGGGTTACAATGAGCAGTTCTTC	CASSIGTSWGYNEQFF
NA	TRBJ1-5	many	TRBV4-1	TGCGCCAGCAGCCCATTCCTCGGGGGCAATCAGCCCCAGCATTTT	CASSPFLGGNQPQHF
NA	TRBJ1-2	once	TRBV12-3/TRBV12-4	TGTGCCAGCAGTAGACCCGTTTCAGGTGGCTACACCTTC	CASSRPVSGGYTF
NA	TRBJ1-2	once	TRBV10-3	TGTGCCATCAGTGAGCCCTCTGGGAGGGATGGCTACACCTTC	CAISEPSGRDGYTF
NA	TRBJ2-7	NA	TRBV7-9	TGTGCCAGCAGCTCATTAGGTGACAAACCCTACGAGCAGTACTTC	CASSSLGDKPYEQYF
NA	TRBJ2-5	NA	TRBV11-3	TGTGCCAGCAGCTTTGGGGGAGGTGAGACCCAGTACTTC	CASSFGGGETQYF
NA	TRBJ2-7	NA	TRBV7-2	TGTGCCAGCAGCTTCTTCGGCTCACCAGGCCAGTACTTC	CASSFFGSPGQYF
NA	TRBJ1-2	NA	TRBV28	TGTGCCAGCAGAAATAGAAACTATGGCTACACCTTC	CASRNRNYGYTF
TRBD1	TRBJ1-2	NA	TRBV4-1	TGCGCCAGCAGCCAATTAGATTCTCGACAGGGGGGCTACACCTTC	CASSQLDSRQGGYTF
NA	TRBJ1-3	NA	TRBV4-3	TGCGCCAGCAGCCAAGATTCGGCGGGAACTGGAAACACCATATATTTT	CASSQDSAGTGNTIYF
TRBD2	TRBJ2-1	NA	TRBV11-2	TGTGCCAGCAGCTGGCCACGGGGGGGCACAGTCAATGAGCAGTTCTTC	CASSWPRGGTVNEQFF